Presented here are 32 T cell receptor beta chains from one specimen sequenced in a study of blood T cells in healthy people across ages. PCR was performed a second time for about 7 to 12 cycles using a sample-barcoded 5' primer and a J-beta primer mix. TCRdb ran MiXCR on the 5' RACE reads and lists one entry per CDR3 protein. The table includes 500,000 to 600,000 distinct CDR3 sequences, 25% to 30% detected once. Sequences were obtained from blood. These receptors were taken from a woman in her seventies in good health.

A few counts support this clonotype. The CDR3 region is CASSQEGTRGEKLFF. DNA of the CDR3: TGCGCCAGCAGCCAAGAAGGGACCCGAGGTGAAAAACTGTTTTTT. This chain uses TRBV4-3 with TRBJ1-4, with D perhaps matching TRBD1 (5 bases). Trimming pared 0 bases from V and 7 bases from J, leaving 12 bases between. Germline V gene sequence: CDR1 LGHNA, CDR2 YSLEER. The CDR3 runs to 15 residues.

The chain recombines TRBV25-1 with TRBJ2-2; TRBD2 agrees at 8 bases. The V and J ends lost 7 bases and 0 bases, in that order; junction bases with no gene match: 7. Germline V lookup: CDR1 MGHDK, CDR2 SYGVNS. The CDR3 runs to 16 residues. The CDR3 DNA reads as TGTGCCAGCAAGATGTTAGCGGGACCGAACACCGGGGAGCTGTTTTTT. As protein: CASKMLAGPNTGELFF. The entire variable domain, with the rest obtained from reference TRBV25-1 and TRBJ2-2, is as follows: EADIYQTPRYLVIGTGKKITLECSQTMGHDKMYWYQQDPGMELHLIHYSYGVNSTEKGDLSSESTVSRIRTEHFPLTLESARPSHTSQYLCASKMLAGPNTGELFFGEGSRLTVL.

Note on this clonotype: The junction shows a germline mismatch at one end, possibly a read error. The chain carries TRBV6-6 and TRBJ2-5; D gene uncertain. This CDR3 spans 12 amino acids. CDR1 MNHNY and CDR2 SVGAGI come from the germline V gene (reference sequence). This CDR3 is CASTYLGETQYF. In DNA form, the CDR3 reads TGTGCCAGCACTTACCTAGGGGAGACCCAGTACTTC.

This chain joins TRBV7-2 and TRBJ2-7; 10 nucleotides line up with TRBD2. The CDR3 sequence is 13 residues long. Germline values: CDR1 SGHTA, CDR2 FQGNSA. V trimming: 6 bases; J trimming: 6 bases; junction bases outside the gene matches: 5. The CDR3 protein is CASRSSGGGEQYF. CDR3 coding DNA: TGTGCCAGCAGGTCTAGCGGGGGAGGCGAGCAGTACTTC.

On this clonotype: With a much larger clone just one base away, this may be a read error. The chain couples TRBV7-2 to TRBJ1-1, with TRBD1 identical over 8 bases. The CDR3 is made up of 14 amino acids. CDR1 and CDR2 from the germline V gene are SGHTA and FQGNSA. J gave up 0 bases and V 5 bases, and 2 bases lay outside the gene matches. As DNA, the CDR3 is TGTGCCAGCAGCATGGGACAGGTGAACACTGAAGCTTTCTTT. Its translation: CASSMGQVNTEAFF.

This clonotype was counted a few times. The CDR3 is CSARDSGGGNEQFF. CDR3 nucleotide sequence: TGCAGTGCTAGAGATAGCGGGGGGGGGAATGAGCAGTTCTTC. V is TRBV20-1 and J is TRBJ2-1; 11 bases fit TRBD2. The V and J ends lost 0 bases and 7 bases, in that order; junction bases with no gene match: 2. Germline V gene data show CDR1 as DFQATT and CDR2 as SNEGSKA (reference sequence). This CDR3 is 14 amino acids long.

The table lists this clonotype with a few counts. V gene TRBV20-1 combines with J gene TRBJ1-1; tentatively, D is TRBD1 (6 bases). Trimming took 1 base from V and 1 from J, leaving 7 bases between them. Germline CDR1 reads DFQATT; CDR2 reads SNEGSKA (reference sequence). The CDR3 consists of 13 residues. In DNA form, the CDR3 reads TGCAGTGCTAGAGCGACAGGGAACACTGAAGCTTTCTTT. This encodes CSARATGNTEAFF.

V usage is TRBV7-9 and J usage is TRBJ1-6, with D tentatively TRBD1 (5 bases). CDR1 and CDR2 from the germline V gene are SEHNR and FQNEAQ (reference sequence). V gave up 4 bases and J gave up 2 bases, with 9 bases separating them. The length of the CDR3 is 15 residues. The CDR3 protein is CASSSQGTYNSPLHF. The CDR3 DNA reads TGTGCCAGCAGCTCCCAGGGAACCTATAATTCACCCCTCCACTTT.

This chain joins TRBV7-9 and TRBJ2-6; D is undetermined. Trimming left V 5 bases short and J 1 base short, with 9 bases between. Germline CDR1 SEHNR, CDR2 FQNEAQ (reference sequence). This CDR3 contains 15 residues. The CDR3 DNA reads as TGTGCCAGCAGCACCCAGGCTTCTGGGGCCAACGTCCTGACTTTC. Its translation: CASSTQASGANVLTF.

The chain links TRBV5-1 to TRBJ2-1, with 8 positions matching TRBD2. The V and J ends lost 0 bases and 6 bases, in that order; junction bases with no gene match: 5. This CDR3 comprises 15 residues. Germline V gene sequence: CDR1 SGHRS, CDR2 YFSETQ. This CDR3 reads CASSLATSDFNEQFF. The CDR3 DNA reads TGCGCCAGCAGCTTGGCGACTAGCGATTTCAATGAGCAGTTCTTC. The complete variable domain, with remaining parts taken from reference TRBV5-1 and TRBJ2-1, reads KAGVTQTPRYLIKTRGQQVTLSCSPISGHRSVSWYQQTPGQGLQFLFEYFSETQRNKGNFPGRFSGRQFSNSRSEMNVSTLELGDSALYLCASSLATSDFNEQFFGPGTRLTVL.

The CDR3: CASSFPGVSYGYTF. In DNA form, the CDR3 reads TGTGCCAGCAGCTTTCCGGGGGTCAGCTATGGCTACACCTTC. The rearrangement links TRBV5-6 to TRBJ1-2, with TRBD1 as a possible D gene (5 bases). With 2 bases removed from V and 4 bases from J, the gap between germline ends came to 12 bases. The CDR3 covers 14 residues. Germline V CDR1 and CDR2: SGHDT, YYEEEE.

The gene calls are TRBV9 and TRBJ2-2; possibly TRBD2 for D (6 bases). The germline V gene has CDR1 SGDLS and CDR2 YYNGEE. Between the trimmed V and J ends, which lost 0 bases and 4 bases, there was a span of 7 bases. The CDR3 length is 14 residues. In DNA form, the CDR3 reads TGTGCCAGCAGCGTAGAGGGACTCACCGGGGAGCTGTTTTTT. It yields the protein CASSVEGLTGELFF.

In this sample, this clonotype turned up a few times. The genes are TRBV7-6 and TRBJ2-2; 8 bases are shared with TRBD1. V trimming: 4 bases; J trimming: 4 bases; junction bases outside the gene matches: 17. CDR3 length equals 19 residues. The V gene's germline CDR1 is SGHVS and CDR2 FNYEAQ. As DNA, the CDR3 is TGTGCCAGCAGCTCCCCTCAGGGGGCTGCTCTCTTGGGCACCGGGGAGCTGTTTTTT. It yields the protein CASSSPQGAALLGTGELFF.

The J gene is TRBJ2-7, the V gene TRBV19, with D perhaps given as TRBD1 or TRBD2 (6 bases each). Germline V CDR1 and CDR2: LNHDA, SQIVND (reference sequence). The V end lost 5 bases, the J end lost 3 bases, and 17 bases lay between the germline ends. This CDR3 comprises 15 residues. CDR3 region: CASSAPRGGGYEQYF. The CDR3 region has the DNA TGTGCCAGTAGTGCTCCCCGTGGAGGGGGCTACGAGCAGTACTTC. The variable domain in full, with the rest retrieved from reference TRBV19 and TRBJ2-7, is DGGITQSPKYLFRKEGQNVTLSCEQNLNHDAMYWYRQDPGQGLRLIYYSQIVNDFQKGDIAEGYSVSREKKESFPLTVTSAQKNPTAFYLCASSAPRGGGYEQYFGPGTRLTVT.

The table lists this clonotype with a few counts. The gene calls are TRBV20-1 and TRBJ2-5; D gene uncertain. The CDR3 covers 10 residues. Deletions cut 3 bases from V and 6 bases from J, with 5 bases between. Germline V gene lookup returns CDR1 DFQATT and CDR2 SNEGSKA (reference sequence). The CDR3 DNA sequence: TGCAGTGCTAGCTTGCAGACCCAGTACTTC. Translating it yields CSASLQTQYF.

The table lists this clonotype with a few counts. The gene calls are TRBV7-2 and TRBJ1-5, with TRBD1 identical over 7 bases. Germline V gene lookup returns CDR1 SGHTA and CDR2 FQGNSA. V dropped 5 bases and J dropped 5; count of bases not matched to a gene: 6. CDR3 length equals 14 residues. CDR3 nucleotide sequence: TGTGCCAGCAGCCGGGGACAGTTCGATCAGCCCCAGCATTTT. Amino acid sequence: CASSRGQFDQPQHF.

The genes are TRBV7-6 and TRBJ2-2; D possibly corresponds to TRBD2 (5 bases). Germline V gene lookup returns CDR1 SGHVS and CDR2 FNYEAQ. Trimming removed 5 bases at V and 8 bases at J, with 15 bases between. The CDR3 loop spans 14 amino acids. The CDR3 region has the DNA TGTGCCAGCAGCCGCGTCGAGGGCCAAGGGGAGCTGTTTTTT. The encoded protein is CASSRVEGQGELFF.

This clonotype was counted a single time. This chain uses TRBV25-1 with TRBJ2-1; 10 positions agree with TRBD2. Trimming removed 6 bases from V and 7 bases from J; junction bases left unmatched: 9. The CDR3 consists of 15 residues. Germline CDR1 reads MGHDK; CDR2 reads SYGVNS. This chain's CDR3 is CASRGSGGARNEQFF. CDR3 bases: TGTGCCAGCAGAGGGAGCGGGGGGGCACGGAATGAGCAGTTCTTC.

The chain employs TRBV15 and TRBJ2-3; D possibly uses TRBD1 or TRBD2 (6 bases each). This CDR3 is 14 amino acids long. Germline CDR1 reads LNHNV; CDR2 reads YYDKDF (reference sequence). The V gene lost 5 bases and the J gene lost 0 bases, with 9 bases spanning the gap. The CDR3 sequence is CATSGGLSTDTQYF. The CDR3 bases are TGTGCCACCAGCGGGGGGCTTAGCACAGATACGCAGTATTTT.

The rearrangement joins TRBV9 to TRBJ2-5; maybe TRBD2 (6 bases). V was clipped by 4 bases and J by 5 bases, with 15 bases between them. This CDR3 comprises 14 residues. Germline CDR1 and CDR2: SGDLS and YYNGEE. The CDR3 loop reads CASSRTGDRETQYF. The CDR3 DNA sequence: TGTGCCAGCAGCCGTACGGGGGATCGGGAGACCCAGTACTTC. The entire variable domain, with the rest obtained from reference TRBV9 and TRBJ2-5, is as follows: DSGVTQTPKHLITATGQRVTLRCSPRSGDLSVYWYQQSLDQGLQFLIQYYNGEERAKGNILERFSAQQFPDLHSELNLSSLELGDSALYFCASSRTGDRETQYFGPGTRLLVL.

This clonotype was observed a few times. The chain joins TRBV12-3 or TRBV12-4 to TRBJ2-7; D may be TRBD1 (6 bases). This CDR3 is built from 15 residues. Trimming removed 3 bases at V and 3 bases at J, with 15 bases between. CDR3 nucleotides: TGTGCCAGCAGTTTCGAGACAGGCCCCCTCTACGAGCAGTACTTC. It codes for CASSFETGPLYEQYF.

This chain links TRBV2 with TRBJ2-2; no firm D call. The CDR3 sequence is 11 residues long. CDR1 is SNHLY and CDR2 is FYNNEI in the germline V gene. V lost 4 bases and J 6 bases, leaving 3 bases between the germline ends. CDR3 sequence (DNA): TGTGCCAGCAGTGTCTCCGGGGAGCTGTTTTTT. Translating gives CASSVSGELFF. The full variable domain, its missing parts supplied by reference TRBV2 and TRBJ2-2, is EPEVTQTPSHQVTQMGQEVILRCVPISNHLYFYWYRQILGQKVEFLVSFYNNEISEKSEIFDDQFSVERPDGSNFTLKIRSTKLEDSAMYFCASSVSGELFFGEGSRLTVL.

The chain combines TRBV20-1 with TRBJ2-5, with D maybe TRBD1 (5 bases). CDR1 is DFQATT and CDR2 is SNEGSKA in the germline V gene (reference sequence). The CDR3 contains 12 residues. V lost 3 bases and J lost 5, with 10 bases in between. Here the CDR3 DNA reads TGCAGTGCTAGTCAGGGAAGTGAGACCCAGTACTTC. This encodes CSASQGSETQYF.

V is TRBV7-2 and J is TRBJ2-5; D possibly corresponds to TRBD2 (6 bases). The end of the DNA aligns better with TRBJ2-7, so the J call may be wrong. CDR3 length: 13 residues. The germline CDR1 and CDR2 sequences are SGHTA and FQGNSA. In DNA form, the CDR3 reads TGTGCCAGCAGCTTAGCGGTCGGGGGCGAGCAGTACTTC. It codes for CASSLAVGGEQYF.

This clonotype has just one count. The CDR3 bases are TGCAGTGCTAGAGAGGGGGCGACTAACTATGGCTACACCTTC. It translates to CSAREGATNYGYTF. V gene TRBV20-1 combines with J gene TRBJ1-2; possible D gene TRBD1, 6 bases. The germline gives CDR1 DFQATT, CDR2 SNEGSKA (reference sequence). The ends were cut back, 0 bases at V and 0 bases at J, with 8 bases in the middle. This CDR3 region has 14 residues.

V and J are TRBV4-1 and TRBJ2-1; 11 bases match TRBD2. Trimming at V came to 3 bases and at J to 5 bases, leaving 9 bases not matched to a gene. Germline CDR1 reads MGHRA; CDR2 reads YSYEKL. The CDR3 runs to 17 residues. CDR3 nucleotides: TGCGCCAGCAGCCACCTGGGACTAGCGGAGTCGAACAATGAGCAGTTCTTC. Protein: CASSHLGLAESNNEQFF.

This clonotype was seen a handful of times. The genes are TRBV4-3 and TRBJ2-5; D is unresolved. Germline V gene lookup returns CDR1 LGHNA and CDR2 YSLEER. The length of the CDR3 is 15 residues. The V and J ends lost 0 bases and 4 bases respectively, with 12 bases between them. The CDR3 loop reads CASSQDRVGGETQYF. The CDR3 region has the DNA TGCGCCAGCAGCCAAGATCGGGTGGGTGGAGAGACCCAGTACTTC.

V is TRBV6-6 and J is TRBJ1-4, with TRBD1 matching over 8 bases. V lost 7 bases and J lost 0; bases outside the gene matches: 4. The CDR3 length is 15 residues. CDR1 MNHNY and CDR2 SVGAGI come from the germline V gene (reference sequence). The CDR3 nucleotides are TGTGCCAGCAATCGACAGGGGACAACTAATGAAAAACTGTTTTTT. It translates to CASNRQGTTNEKLFF.

The chain employs TRBV6-2 or TRBV6-3 and TRBJ2-7, with D tentatively TRBD2 (5 bases). Germline V CDR1 and CDR2: MNHEY, SVGEGT. The CDR3 contains 12 residues. Trimming pared 4 bases from V and 7 bases from J, leaving 11 bases between. CDR3 in amino acids: CASSSHSGEQYF. Written as DNA, the CDR3 is TGTGCCAGCAGTTCCCACTCGGGGGAGCAGTACTTC.

The genes are TRBV7-2 and TRBJ1-4, with D perhaps matching TRBD1 (6 bases). This CDR3 is built from 16 residues. V gave up 5 bases and J gave up 0 bases, with 13 bases separating them. Germline V lookup: CDR1 SGHTA, CDR2 FQGNSA. The CDR3 spells CASSIRGGPTNEKLFF. DNA of the CDR3: TGTGCCAGCAGCATAAGGGGGGGGCCAACTAATGAAAAACTGTTTTTT.

This clonotype has just a few counts. The rearrangement joins TRBV6-5 to TRBJ2-7; D uncertain. The CDR3 has 15 amino acids. Per the germline V gene, CDR1 is MNHEY and CDR2 is SVGAGI. V lost 0 bases and J 0 bases, leaving 9 bases between the germline ends. The CDR3 loop reads CASSYSRASSYEQYF. The CDR3 DNA follows: TGTGCCAGCAGTTACTCACGGGCGAGCTCCTACGAGCAGTACTTC.

The genes are TRBV7-9 and TRBJ1-1; D call uncertain. CDR1 SEHNR and CDR2 FQNEAQ come from the germline V gene (reference sequence). V lost 5 bases and J lost 5, with 18 bases in between. This CDR3 is built from 15 residues. CDR3 nucleotides: TGTGCCAGCAGCCCAGAAGGGTTAGTCTGGACTGAAGCTTTCTTT. Amino acid sequence: CASSPEGLVWTEAFF.